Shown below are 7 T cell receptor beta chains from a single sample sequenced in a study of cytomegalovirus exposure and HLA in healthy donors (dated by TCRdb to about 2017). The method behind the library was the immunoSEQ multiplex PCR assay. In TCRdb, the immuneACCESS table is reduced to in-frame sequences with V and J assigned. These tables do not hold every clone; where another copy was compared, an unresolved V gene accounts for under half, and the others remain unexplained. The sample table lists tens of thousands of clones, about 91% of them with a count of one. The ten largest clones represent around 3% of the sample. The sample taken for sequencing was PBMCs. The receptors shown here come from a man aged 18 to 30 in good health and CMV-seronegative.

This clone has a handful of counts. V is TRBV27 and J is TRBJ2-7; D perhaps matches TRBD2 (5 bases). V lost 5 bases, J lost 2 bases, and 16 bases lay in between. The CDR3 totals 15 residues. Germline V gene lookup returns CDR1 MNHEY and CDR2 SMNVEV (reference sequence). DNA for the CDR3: TGTGCCAGCAGTACCCTTGTCACCGGGGCCTACGAGCAGTACTTC. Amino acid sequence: CASSTLVTGAYEQYF.

The CDR3 protein is CASSFADRGHPIFYGYTF. The DNA of the CDR3 is TGTGCCAGCAGTTTTGCCGACAGGGGGCACCCTATTTTCTATGGCTACACCTTC. V usage is TRBV27 and J usage is TRBJ1-2; the match to TRBD1 covers 10 bases. V shed 3 bases, J shed 4 bases, and the junction held 14 bases outside the gene matches. The CDR3 has 18 amino acids. Germline lookup yields CDR1 MNHEY and CDR2 SMNVEV (reference sequence).

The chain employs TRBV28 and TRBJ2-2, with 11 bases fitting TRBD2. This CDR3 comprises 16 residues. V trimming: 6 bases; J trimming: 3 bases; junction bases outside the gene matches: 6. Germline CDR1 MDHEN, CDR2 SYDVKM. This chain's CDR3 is CASSSPGLADTGELFF. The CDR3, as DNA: TGTGCCAGCAGCAGCCCGGGACTAGCGGACACCGGGGAGCTGTTTTTT. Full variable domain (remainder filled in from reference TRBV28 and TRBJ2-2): DVKVTQSSRYLVKRTGEKVFLECVQDMDHENMFWYRQDPGLGLRLIYFSYDVKMKEKGDIPEGYSVSREKKERFSLILESASTNQTSMYLCASSSPGLADTGELFFGEGSRLTVL.

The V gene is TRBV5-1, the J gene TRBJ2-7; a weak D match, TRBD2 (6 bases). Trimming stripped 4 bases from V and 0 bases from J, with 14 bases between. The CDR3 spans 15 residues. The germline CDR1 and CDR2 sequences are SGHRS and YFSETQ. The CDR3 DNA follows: TGCGCCAGCAGCGGGAGGCCAGGGAGCTCCTACGAGCAGTACTTC. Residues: CASSGRPGSSYEQYF.

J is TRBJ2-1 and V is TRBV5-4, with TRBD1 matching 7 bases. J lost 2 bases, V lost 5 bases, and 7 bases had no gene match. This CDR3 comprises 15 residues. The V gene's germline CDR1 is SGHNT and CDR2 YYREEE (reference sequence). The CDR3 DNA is TGTGCCAGCAGTAAGGGGGCAGTGACCTACAATGAGCAGTTCTTC. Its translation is CASSKGAVTYNEQFF.

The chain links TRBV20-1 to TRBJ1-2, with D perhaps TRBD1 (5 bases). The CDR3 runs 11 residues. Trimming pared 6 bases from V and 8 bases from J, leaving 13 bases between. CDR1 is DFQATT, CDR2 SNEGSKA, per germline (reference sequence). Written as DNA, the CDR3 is TGCAGTGCCCCGTGGTCAGGGGGCTACACCTTC. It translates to CSAPWSGGYTF.

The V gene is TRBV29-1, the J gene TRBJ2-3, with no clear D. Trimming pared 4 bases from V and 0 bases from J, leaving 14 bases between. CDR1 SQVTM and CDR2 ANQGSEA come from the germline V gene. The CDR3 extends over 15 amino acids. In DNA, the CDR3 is TGCAGCGTTGGGAAGCGTCAGCCTAGCACAGATACGCAGTATTTT. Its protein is CSVGKRQPSTDTQYF.